This note documents a single T cell receptor beta chain sequence. Its target is not known. The assay was immunoSEQ multiplex PCR, and TCRdb's table has in-frame clones only and misses some. The table has 2 million to 2.5 million clones, over 85% seen once; the top ten hold 0.9% to 1.4%. This record comes from a study of shared clonotypes between healthy human individuals. Study observations and caveats: The authors expected sequencing depth to affect clonotype sharing among donors. Some clonotypes were shared by all four sorted-subset donors, while others were not shared. The non-shared ones had lower generation probabilities than the shared ones.

In germline, CDR1 is PRHDT, CDR2 FYEKMQ (reference sequence). This CDR3 comprises 16 residues. Trimming took 2 bases from V and 0 from J, leaving 11 bases between them. CD8 cells classed as naive were CD45RO-negative and positively selected for CCR7, excluding terminally differentiated effector memory CD45RA+ cells. Sample: naive CD8+ T cells sorted from blood. The TCR comes from a young man in good health. The chain recombines TRBV13 with TRBJ2-1, with D possibly TRBD2 on 5 matching bases. DNA for the CDR3: TGTGCCAGCAGCTTACTAGCCGTGAGCTCCTACAATGAGCAGTTCTTC. This codes for CASSLLAVSSYNEQFF.